This T cell receptor (beta chain) derives from a study of T cell changes during pregnancy in multiple sclerosis. The J segment lost 0 bases and the V segment lost 3 bases, leaving 13 bases of the junction unmatched. CDR1 and CDR2 from the germline V gene are SQVTM and ANQGSEA. This CDR3 spans 18 amino acids. Sequencing was performed with immunoSEQ multiplex PCR; in TCRdb, only in-frame clones are kept and a portion is missing. The sample includes over 90,000 clones, about 93% of them seen just once. The sequencing here drew on peripheral blood, taken after pregnancy. The sequence derives from a female donor with multiple sclerosis, enrolled in a pregnancy study. This chain uses TRBV29-1 with TRBJ1-1; TRBD1 aligns across 10 bases. CDR3 residues: CSVDSYGQGVTMNTEAFF. The CDR3 DNA follows: TGCAGCGTTGATTCGTACGGACAGGGGGTCACCATGAACACTGAAGCTTTCTTT.